These 4 T cell receptor beta chains were sequenced from one sample in a study of blood T cells in healthy people across ages. A J-beta primer mix and a sample-barcoded 5' primer were used in a second PCR of about 6 to 12 cycles. TCRdb re-called the 5' RACE reads with MiXCR, one entry per CDR3 protein. This table has around 780,000 distinct CDR3 sequences, roughly 24% appearing once. In addition, the sample was reused for a study of T cells of mothers and their children.

Sequenced input: blood. These TCRs come from a boy between 10 and 17 years old in good health.

In this sample, this clonotype turned up a few times. The rearrangement joins TRBV3-1 to TRBJ1-1; TRBD1 is a possible D gene (6 bases). V gave up 4 bases and J gave up 4 bases, with 19 bases separating them. CDR1 and CDR2 (germline): LGHDT, YNNKEL (reference sequence). CDR3 size: 16 residues. CDR3 amino acids: CASSPKRAGVATEAFF. The CDR3 nucleotides are TGTGCCAGCAGCCCAAAAAGGGCAGGGGTGGCCACTGAAGCTTTCTTT.

This chain joins TRBV2 and TRBJ1-2, with TRBD1 matching over 7 bases. The trim removed 10 bases at V and 1 base at J, leaving 6 bases unmatched. Germline-derived CDR1 and CDR2 are SNHLY and FYNNEI. The CDR3 has 13 amino acids. In DNA, the CDR3 is TGTGCCATTACAGGGGACTTTAACTATGGCTACACCTTC. This codes for CAITGDFNYGYTF.

This rearrangement joins TRBV5-4 to TRBJ1-4; no clear D. V was trimmed by 1 base and J by 4 bases, leaving 5 bases between them. Germline loops: CDR1 SGHNT, CDR2 YYREEE (reference sequence). This CDR3 has 13 amino acids. The CDR3 DNA reads TGTGCCAGCAGCTTGAAGGTTAATGAAAAACTGTTTTTT. It specifies CASSLKVNEKLFF.

This clonotype was detected only a few times. This chain joins TRBV2 and TRBJ2-4; D uncertain. Germline CDR1 and CDR2: SNHLY and FYNNEI. CDR3 length equals 14 residues. The V gene lost 2 bases and the J gene lost 8 bases, with 13 bases spanning the gap. This CDR3 is CASSERPWADIQYF. CDR3 DNA: TGTGCCAGCAGTGAACGGCCGTGGGCGGACATTCAGTACTTC. The full variable domain, in which reference TRBV2 and TRBJ2-4 provide the parts outside the CDR3, is EPEVTQTPSHQVTQMGQEVILRCVPISNHLYFYWYRQILGQKVEFLVSFYNNEISEKSEIFDDQFSVERPDGSNFTLKIRSTKLEDSAMYFCASSERPWADIQYFGAGTRLSVL.